These 27 T cell receptor beta chains were all obtained from the same sample, sequenced in a study of Ad26.COV2.S vaccination and SARS-CoV-2 variants. The table came from immunoSEQ multiplex PCR; TCRdb's copy has only in-frame clones and leaves some out. The sample has some 520,000 clones, roughly nine tenths seen once. Treatment meaning: some 20 received Ad26.COV2.S at low or high dose, single or two shots; five or six received placebo; per-sample allocation not given. After the first vaccine or placebo injection, samples were drawn on day 63. The sequencing here drew on peripheral blood, taken in a trial of Ad26.COV2.S vaccine versus placebo. The origin of the receptors is a person between 18 and 65 years old who received the Ad26.COV2.S COVID-19 vaccine or a placebo.

This clone is a singleton in its sample. The genes are TRBV18 and TRBJ2-7; tentatively, D is TRBD2 (6 bases). CDR3 length equals 14 residues. Germline CDR1 KGHSH, CDR2 LQKENI. V lost 2 bases, J lost 6 bases, and 14 bases lay in between. CDR3 sequence reads: CASSPFSGPSEQYF. CDR3 sequence (DNA): TGTGCCAGCTCACCATTCAGCGGGCCTAGCGAGCAGTACTTC.

The chain has TRBV30 and TRBJ2-1; 9 bases agree with TRBD2. V shed 4 bases, J shed 2 bases, and the junction held 6 bases outside the gene matches. Germline V gives CDR1 GTSNPN, CDR2 SVGIG (reference sequence). This CDR3 contains 15 residues. The DNA for the CDR3 is TGTGCCTGGAAGCAACTAGCGGGCCCCTACAATGAGCAGTTCTTC. Protein product: CAWKQLAGPYNEQFF.

This chain connects TRBV5-1 to TRBJ2-1, with 8 bases lining up with TRBD2. CDR3 length: 15 residues. V was pared by 3 bases and J by 12 bases, with 14 bases of the junction left unmatched. Germline CDR1 SGHRS, CDR2 YFSETQ. In DNA, the CDR3 is TGCGCCAGCAGCTCAAGCGGGAGAAACATCGGTGTGCAGTTCTTC. It specifies CASSSSGRNIGVQFF.

The J gene is TRBJ2-2, the V gene TRBV6-2 or TRBV6-3; D uncertain. Germline-derived CDR1 and CDR2 are MNHEY and SVGEGT. This CDR3 has 16 amino acids. Trimming took off 2 bases at V and 3 bases at J, with 13 bases between the two ends. The CDR3 DNA follows: TGTGCCAGCAGTTACATGCGTTTAGGAGACACCGGGGAGCTGTTTTTT. Its protein product is CASSYMRLGDTGELFF.

J is TRBJ2-7 and V is TRBV30, with 7 bases identical to TRBD1. Germline CDR1 is GTSNPN and CDR2 is SVGIG (reference sequence). The V segment lost 6 bases and the J segment 7 bases; nucleotides outside the gene matches: 12. This CDR3 is built from 13 residues. CDR3 sequence: CACGQVLREEQYF. The CDR3 DNA follows: TGTGCCTGTGGACAGGTACTACGAGAAGAGCAGTACTTC.

This clone was seen a few times. The rearrangement joins TRBV28 to TRBJ1-3, with D possibly matching TRBD1 (5 bases). The CDR3 totals 16 residues. Per germline, CDR1 MDHEN and CDR2 SYDVKM. The ends were cut back, 5 bases at V and 2 bases at J, with 16 bases in the middle. CDR3: CASSPPWGTAGNTIYF. Written as DNA, the CDR3 is TGTGCCAGCAGTCCCCCTTGGGGCACTGCTGGAAACACCATATATTTT. Complete variable domain (other parts from reference TRBV28 and TRBJ1-3): DVKVTQSSRYLVKRTGEKVFLECVQDMDHENMFWYRQDPGLGLRLIYFSYDVKMKEKGDIPEGYSVSREKKERFSLILESASTNQTSMYLCASSPPWGTAGNTIYFGEGSWLTVV.

The chain is built from TRBV11-1 and TRBJ2-7, with D possibly TRBD1 on 5 matching bases. This CDR3 is 15 amino acids long. V lost 0 bases to trimming and J lost 1 base, with 10 bases between them. CDR1 and CDR2 from the germline V gene are SGHAT and FQDESV (reference sequence). The CDR3 reads CASSLASGWSYEQYF. The CDR3 DNA sequence: TGTGCCAGCAGCTTAGCGTCAGGGTGGTCCTACGAGCAGTACTTC.

The V gene is TRBV27, the J gene TRBJ2-1; 7 bases map to TRBD2. The CDR3 is made up of 17 amino acids. CDR1 MNHEY and CDR2 SMNVEV come from the germline V gene (reference sequence). Trimming cost V 8 bases and J 7 bases; bases outside gene matches: 20. The CDR3 DNA is TGTGCCAGCTGCCCCATGGGAGGGACTTATAGTATGAATGAGCAGTTCTTC. It is translated as CASCPMGGTYSMNEQFF.

J is TRBJ1-3 and V is TRBV6-5; D gene unclear. The CDR3 is 14 amino acids. Germline-derived CDR1 and CDR2 are MNHEY and SVGAGI. Deletions cut 0 bases from V and 6 bases from J, with 9 bases between. CDR3 loop: CASSYSPAENTIYF. The DNA for the CDR3 is TGTGCCAGCAGTTACTCCCCTGCCGAAAACACCATATATTTT.

V is TRBV9 and J is TRBJ2-2; D might be TRBD1 (7 bases). Looked up from germline, CDR1 is SGDLS and CDR2 is YYNGEE. Trimming removed 3 bases from V and 3 bases from J, with 12 bases in between. CDR3 length: 15 amino acids. The CDR3 region is CASSALRGDTGELFF. For the CDR3, the DNA is TGTGCCAGCAGCGCTCTCAGGGGGGACACCGGGGAGCTGTTTTTT. Variable domain in full (rest from reference TRBV9 and TRBJ2-2): DSGVTQTPKHLITATGQRVTLRCSPRSGDLSVYWYQQSLDQGLQFLIQYYNGEERAKGNILERFSAQQFPDLHSELNLSSLELGDSALYFCASSALRGDTGELFFGEGSRLTVL.

The chain carries TRBV6-2 or TRBV6-3 and TRBJ2-5; D remains unclear. Trimming cost V 5 bases and J 5 bases, with 6 bases left between them. CDR1 is MNHEY, CDR2 SVGEGT, per germline. The CDR3 is 11 amino acids. The CDR3 loop reads CASSRTETQYF. The CDR3 nucleotides are TGTGCCAGCAGTCGCACGGAGACCCAGTACTTC.

The chain employs TRBV28 and TRBJ1-1; tentative D call: TRBD1 (5 bases). This CDR3 contains 15 residues. Between the trimmed V and J ends, which lost 5 bases and 3 bases, there was a span of 16 bases. CDR1 MDHEN and CDR2 SYDVKM come from the germline V gene. CDR3 coding DNA: TGTGCCAGCAGTCCGCCGGGGCAGTTCCACACTGAAGCTTTCTTT. It is translated as CASSPPGQFHTEAFF.

The V call is TRBV28, the J call TRBJ1-5; TRBD1 is a possible D gene (5 bases). The germline V gene has CDR1 MDHEN and CDR2 SYDVKM. The CDR3 length is 14 residues. V lost 4 bases to trimming and J lost 6 bases, with 13 bases between them. The CDR3 protein is CASSSPGLPQPQHF. CDR3 nucleotides: TGTGCCAGCAGTTCGCCAGGGCTGCCTCAGCCCCAGCATTTT.

The chain links TRBV5-4 to TRBJ2-7, with 8 bases that match TRBD1. The CDR3 covers 14 residues. Trimming removed 0 bases from V and 4 bases from J; junction bases left unmatched: 3. Germline loops: CDR1 SGHNT, CDR2 YYREEE (reference sequence). CDR3 nucleotide sequence: TGTGCCAGCAGCTTGGGACAGGGGAGGTACGAGCAGTACTTC. As protein: CASSLGQGRYEQYF.

V gene TRBV9 combines with J gene TRBJ1-4; D ambiguous. CDR3 length equals 16 residues. In germline, CDR1 is SGDLS, CDR2 YYNGEE. Deletions cut 0 bases from V and 4 bases from J, with 13 bases between. This CDR3 is CASSVGGTGNNEKLFF. CDR3 DNA: TGTGCCAGCAGCGTAGGTGGAACCGGCAATAATGAAAAACTGTTTTTT. The whole variable domain, remainder taken from reference TRBV9 and TRBJ1-4, is DSGVTQTPKHLITATGQRVTLRCSPRSGDLSVYWYQQSLDQGLQFLIQYYNGEERAKGNILERFSAQQFPDLHSELNLSSLELGDSALYFCASSVGGTGNNEKLFFGSGTQLSVL.

This clone has only one observation. This chain links TRBV13 with TRBJ1-1; 10 positions match TRBD1. V shed 5 bases, J shed 5 bases, and the junction held 8 bases outside the gene matches. The CDR3 has 15 amino acids. Germline V CDR1 and CDR2: PRHDT, FYEKMQ (reference sequence). As DNA, the CDR3 is TGTGCCAGCAGCCTCTTCGACAGGGGGCTGACTGAAGCTTTCTTT. Its protein is CASSLFDRGLTEAFF.

The chain employs TRBV5-4 and TRBJ1-1; tentatively, D is TRBD1 (6 bases). V was clipped by 4 bases and J by 1 base, with 11 bases between them. CDR3 length: 14 amino acids. In germline, CDR1 is SGHNT, CDR2 YYREEE (reference sequence). CDR3 nucleotide sequence: TGTGCCAGCAGCCCTAGGACAGCGAACACTGAAGCTTTCTTT. This sequence encodes CASSPRTANTEAFF.

The chain joins TRBV27 to TRBJ2-7, with D possibly matching TRBD1 (5 bases). CDR1 MNHEY and CDR2 SMNVEV come from the germline V gene (reference sequence). The CDR3 has 16 residues. V lost 3 bases to trimming and J lost 4 bases, with 19 bases between them. CDR3 coding DNA: TGTGCCAGCAGTTTTTTAATGTCGAGAGCAGGGTACGAGCAGTACTTC. It yields the protein CASSFLMSRAGYEQYF.

This chain links TRBV28 with TRBJ2-1, with 8 bases lining up with TRBD2. The CDR3 length is 15 residues. Germline CDR1 reads MDHEN; CDR2 reads SYDVKM. The V segment lost 5 bases and the J segment 7 bases; nucleotides outside the gene matches: 10. CDR3 in DNA: TGTGCCAGCAGTCCCGGGGGGGGCCGGTGGAATGAGCAGTTCTTC. The encoded protein is CASSPGGGRWNEQFF.

The rearrangement uses TRBV6-5 and TRBJ2-6; a possible D gene is TRBD1 (5 bases). Trimming stripped 2 bases from V and 0 bases from J, with 8 bases between. CDR1 and CDR2 from the germline V gene are MNHEY and SVGAGI. The CDR3 is made up of 16 amino acids. CDR3 amino acids: CASSYGAGSGANVLTF. The DNA of the CDR3 is TGTGCCAGCAGTTACGGGGCAGGCTCTGGGGCCAACGTCCTGACTTTC.

The J gene is TRBJ2-5, the V gene TRBV24-1, with 9 positions matching TRBD1. Germline lookup yields CDR1 KGHDR and CDR2 SFDVKD. Trimming took 5 bases from V and 3 from J; bases not matched to a gene: 9. The CDR3 has 16 amino acids. CDR3 loop: CATSAGTGRLEETQYF. CDR3 nucleotide sequence: TGTGCCACCAGTGCAGGGACAGGGAGATTGGAAGAGACCCAGTACTTC.

The gene calls are TRBV18 and TRBJ2-4, with no clear D. V lost 5 bases and J 5 bases, leaving 7 bases between the germline ends. The CDR3 covers 12 residues. The germline V gene has CDR1 KGHSH and CDR2 LQKENI. CDR3 sequence: CASSTPENIQYF. CDR3 DNA: TGTGCCAGCTCAACGCCCGAAAACATTCAGTACTTC.

CDR3 nucleotide sequence: TGTGCCAGCAGTGCGTCTTTGGACAGGGTTTTGGACGAGCAGTACTTC. This codes for CASSASLDRVLDEQYF. The chain has TRBV2 and TRBJ2-7, with 8 bases identical to TRBD1. CDR3 size: 16 residues. Germline lookup yields CDR1 SNHLY and CDR2 FYNNEI. V lost 4 bases to trimming and J lost 5 bases; unmatched junction nucleotides: 13.

The gene calls are TRBV30 and TRBJ2-4; possibly TRBD1 for D (5 bases). This CDR3 spans 12 amino acids. Germline CDR1 is GTSNPN and CDR2 is SVGIG (reference sequence). The V and J ends lost 5 bases and 8 bases respectively, with 13 bases between them. The CDR3 DNA follows: TGTGCCTGGCAGGGTTTTGGGGACATTCAGTACTTC. Translating gives CAWQGFGDIQYF.

For the CDR3, the DNA is TGCGCCAGCAGCCAAGATCGGATCGGGAGAAACACCGGGGAGCTGTTTTTT. It is translated as CASSQDRIGRNTGELFF. The chain is built from TRBV4-3 and TRBJ2-2, with D possibly being TRBD2 (6 bases). The germline V and J ends were trimmed by 0 bases and 2 bases, with 13 bases remaining between them. This CDR3 is 17 amino acids long. Germline V gene lookup returns CDR1 LGHNA and CDR2 YSLEER.

The chain couples TRBV7-2 to TRBJ2-7, with 8 bases matching TRBD1. The V and J ends lost 4 bases and 7 bases, in that order; junction bases with no gene match: 12. The germline gives CDR1 SGHTA, CDR2 FQGNSA. CDR3 length equals 15 residues. The CDR3 DNA reads TGTGCCAGCAGCTCTAGACGGACAGGGTCTCAGGAGCAGTACTTC. Its protein is CASSSRRTGSQEQYF.

The chain combines TRBV7-9 with TRBJ1-5, with 12 bases lining up with TRBD1. Trimming cost V 6 bases and J 6 bases; bases outside gene matches: 6. CDR1 is SEHNR and CDR2 is FQNEAQ in the germline V gene (reference sequence). The CDR3 is 15 residues long. The CDR3 DNA sequence: TGTGCCAGCAGTTGGGGACAGGGGGCAGGTCAGCCCCAGCATTTT. Encoded protein: CASSWGQGAGQPQHF.